The clone carrying this TCR beta chain was picked up a small number of times. Per the original data handling: Amplification of reference gene primers provided the estimated nucleated cell counts. The table came from immunoSEQ multiplex PCR; TCRdb's copy has only in-frame clones and leaves some out. V, J and clone size are those of that table, while D and trimming were read from the DNA. The table shows approximately 190,000 clones, with roughly four fifths occurring only once. These data belong to a study of blood T cell repertoires in COVID-19. Germline V gene lookup returns CDR1 MDHEN and CDR2 SYDVKM. This CDR3 is 17 amino acids long. V was clipped by 4 bases and J by 7 bases; unmatched bases: 13.

V usage is TRBV28 and J usage is TRBJ2-2, with TRBD1 identical over 9 bases. This clonotype was sampled from a woman in her 70s with active or convalescent COVID-19. Material: peripheral blood. In DNA, the CDR3 is TGTGCCAGCAGTTCTTTTCGGGACAGGGTCTCCCGCGGGGAGCTGTTTTTT. This codes for CASSSFRDRVSRGELFF.